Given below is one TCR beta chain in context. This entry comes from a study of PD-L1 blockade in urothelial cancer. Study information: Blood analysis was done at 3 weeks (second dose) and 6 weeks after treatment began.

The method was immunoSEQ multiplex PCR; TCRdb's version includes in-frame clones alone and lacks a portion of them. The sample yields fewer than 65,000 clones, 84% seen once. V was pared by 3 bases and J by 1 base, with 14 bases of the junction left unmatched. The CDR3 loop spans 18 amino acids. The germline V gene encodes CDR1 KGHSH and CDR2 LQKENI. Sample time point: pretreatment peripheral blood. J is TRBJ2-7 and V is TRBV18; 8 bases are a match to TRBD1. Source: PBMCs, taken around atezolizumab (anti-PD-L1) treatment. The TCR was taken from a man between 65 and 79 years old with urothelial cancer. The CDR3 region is CASSPGQGKESGSYEQYF. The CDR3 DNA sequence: TGTGCCAGCTCACCTGGACAGGGTAAAGAAAGTGGATCCTACGAGCAGTACTTC.